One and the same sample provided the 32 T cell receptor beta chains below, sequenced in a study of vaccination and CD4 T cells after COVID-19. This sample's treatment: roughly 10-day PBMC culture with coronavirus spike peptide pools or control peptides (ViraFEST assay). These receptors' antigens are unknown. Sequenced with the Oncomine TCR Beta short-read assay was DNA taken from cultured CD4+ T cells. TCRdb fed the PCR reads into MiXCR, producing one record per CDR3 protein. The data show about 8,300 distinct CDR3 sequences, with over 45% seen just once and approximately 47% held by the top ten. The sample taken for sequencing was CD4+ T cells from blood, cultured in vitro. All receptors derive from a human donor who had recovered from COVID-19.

DNA for the CDR3: TGTGCCAGCAGTTACTTCGGTGGGGACACTGAAGCTTTCTTT. Translating it yields CASSYFGGDTEAFF. The chain has TRBV6-5 and TRBJ1-1, with unresolved D. CDR3 length: 14 residues. Germline V gene data show CDR1 as MNHEY and CDR2 as SVGAGI. V lost 1 base to trimming and J lost 3 bases, with 9 bases between them.

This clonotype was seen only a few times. This CDR3 reads CASSEAHRGNQPQHF. CDR3 nucleotide sequence: TGTGCCAGCAGTGAAGCGCATAGGGGCAATCAGCCCCAGCATTTT. The rearrangement uses TRBV2 and TRBJ1-5, with D uncertain. Trimming took off 0 bases at V and 2 bases at J, with 8 bases between the two ends. There are 15 residues in the CDR3. Germline V gene lookup returns CDR1 SNHLY and CDR2 FYNNEI.

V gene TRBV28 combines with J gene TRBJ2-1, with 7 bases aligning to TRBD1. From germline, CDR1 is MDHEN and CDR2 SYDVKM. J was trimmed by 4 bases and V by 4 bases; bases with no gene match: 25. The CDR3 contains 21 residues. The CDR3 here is CASSSPWSLVGQTAGYNEQFF. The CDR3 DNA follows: TGTGCCAGCAGTTCCCCTTGGAGCCTCGTGGGACAGACTGCCGGGTACAATGAGCAGTTCTTC.

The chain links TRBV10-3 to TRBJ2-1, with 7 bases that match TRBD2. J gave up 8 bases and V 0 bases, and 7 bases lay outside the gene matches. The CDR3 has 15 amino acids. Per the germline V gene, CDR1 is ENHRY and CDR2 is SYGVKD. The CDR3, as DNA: TGTGCCATCAGTGAGTCTGGACTAGGGCGGGATGAGCAGTTCTTC. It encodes CAISESGLGRDEQFF.

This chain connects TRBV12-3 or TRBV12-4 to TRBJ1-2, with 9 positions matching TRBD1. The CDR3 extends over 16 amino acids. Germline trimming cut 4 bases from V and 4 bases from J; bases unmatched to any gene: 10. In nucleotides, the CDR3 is TGTGCCAGCAGTTCCTCCGGGACAGGGAGGGCCTATGGCTACACCTTC. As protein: CASSSSGTGRAYGYTF.

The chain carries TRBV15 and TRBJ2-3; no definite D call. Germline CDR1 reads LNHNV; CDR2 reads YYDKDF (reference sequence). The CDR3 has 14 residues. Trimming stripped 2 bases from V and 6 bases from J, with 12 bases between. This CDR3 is CATSRNGRLDTQYF. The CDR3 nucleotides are TGTGCCACCAGCAGAAATGGACGGTTGGATACGCAGTATTTT.

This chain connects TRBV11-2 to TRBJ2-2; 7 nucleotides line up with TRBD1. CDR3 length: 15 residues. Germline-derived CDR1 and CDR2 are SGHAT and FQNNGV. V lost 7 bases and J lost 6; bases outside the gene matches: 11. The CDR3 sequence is CASTRTGRRSGELFF. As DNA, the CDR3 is TGTGCCAGCACCCGGACAGGCCGTAGGTCCGGGGAGCTGTTTTTT.

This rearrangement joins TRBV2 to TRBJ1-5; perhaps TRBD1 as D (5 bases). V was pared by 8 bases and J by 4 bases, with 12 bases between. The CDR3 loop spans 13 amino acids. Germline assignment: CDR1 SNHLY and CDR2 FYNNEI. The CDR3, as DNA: TGTGCCAGCGGGGGAGCTGAGAATCAGCCCCAGCATTTT. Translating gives CASGGAENQPQHF. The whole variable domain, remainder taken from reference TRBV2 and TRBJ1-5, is EPEVTQTPSHQVTQMGQEVILRCVPISNHLYFYWYRQILGQKVEFLVSFYNNEISEKSEIFDDQFSVERPDGSNFTLKIRSTKLEDSAMYFCASGGAENQPQHFGDGTRLSIL.

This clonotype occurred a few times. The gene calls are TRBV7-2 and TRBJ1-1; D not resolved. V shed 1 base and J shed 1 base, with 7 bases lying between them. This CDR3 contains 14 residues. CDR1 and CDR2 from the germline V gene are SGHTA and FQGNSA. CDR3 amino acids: CASSLGTANTEAFF. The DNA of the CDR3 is TGTGCCAGCAGCTTAGGCACAGCGAACACTGAAGCTTTCTTT. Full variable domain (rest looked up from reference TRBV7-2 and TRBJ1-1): GAGVSQSPSNKVTEKGKDVELRCDPISGHTALYWYRQSLGQGLEFLIYFQGNSAPDKSGLPSDRFSAERTGGSVSTLTIQRTQQEDSAVYLCASSLGTANTEAFFGQGTRLTVV.

In nucleotides, the CDR3 is TGTGCCAGCAGTGTTAGCGGGGAGACCCAGTACTTC. Translating it yields CASSVSGETQYF. V usage is TRBV2 and J usage is TRBJ2-5, with 7 positions matching TRBD2. This CDR3 spans 12 amino acids. Germline CDR1 SNHLY, CDR2 FYNNEI. Losses at the gene ends were 4 bases for V and 5 bases for J; bases not matched to a gene: 1.

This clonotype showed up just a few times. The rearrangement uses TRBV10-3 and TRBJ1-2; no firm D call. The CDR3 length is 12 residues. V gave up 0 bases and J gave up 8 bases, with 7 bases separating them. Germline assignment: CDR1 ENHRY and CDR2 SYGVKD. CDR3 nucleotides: TGTGCCATCAGTGAGTCGAAAACCGGCTACACCTTC. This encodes CAISESKTGYTF.

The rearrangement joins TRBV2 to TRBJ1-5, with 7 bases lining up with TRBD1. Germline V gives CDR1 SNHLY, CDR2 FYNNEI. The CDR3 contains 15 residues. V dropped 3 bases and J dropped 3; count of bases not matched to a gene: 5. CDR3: CASSEEDRPNQPQHF. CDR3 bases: TGTGCCAGCAGTGAGGAGGACAGGCCCAATCAGCCCCAGCATTTT.

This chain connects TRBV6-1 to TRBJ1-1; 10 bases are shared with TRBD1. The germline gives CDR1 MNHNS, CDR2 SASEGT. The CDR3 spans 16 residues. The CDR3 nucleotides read TGTGTGAGATGGGACAGGGGATGGTTAGAGGACACTGAAGCTTTCTTT. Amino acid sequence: CVRWDRGWLEDTEAFF.

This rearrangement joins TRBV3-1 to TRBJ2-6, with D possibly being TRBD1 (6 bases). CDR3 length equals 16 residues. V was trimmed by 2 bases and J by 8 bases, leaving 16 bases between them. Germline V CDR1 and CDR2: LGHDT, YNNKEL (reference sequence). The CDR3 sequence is CASSQNPAGVTNVLTF. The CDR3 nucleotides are TGTGCCAGCAGCCAAAACCCAGCAGGGGTGACCAACGTCCTGACTTTC.

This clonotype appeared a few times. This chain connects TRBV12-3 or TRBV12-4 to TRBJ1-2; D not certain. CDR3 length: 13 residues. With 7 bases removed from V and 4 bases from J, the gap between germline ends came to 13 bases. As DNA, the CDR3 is TGTGCCAGCACCCTCGGGATTATCTATGGCTACACCTTC. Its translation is CASTLGIIYGYTF.

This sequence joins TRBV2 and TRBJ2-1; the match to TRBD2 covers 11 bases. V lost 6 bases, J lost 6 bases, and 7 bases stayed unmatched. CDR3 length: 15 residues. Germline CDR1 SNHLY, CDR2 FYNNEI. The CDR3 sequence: CASSELTSGANEQFF. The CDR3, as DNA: TGTGCCAGCAGCGAACTGACTAGCGGGGCCAATGAGCAGTTCTTC.

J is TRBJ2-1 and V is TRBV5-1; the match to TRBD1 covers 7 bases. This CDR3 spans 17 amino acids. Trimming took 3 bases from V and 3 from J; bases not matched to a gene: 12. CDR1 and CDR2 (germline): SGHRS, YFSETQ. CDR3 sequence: CASSSSDRARSYNEQFF. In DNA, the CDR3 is TGCGCCAGCAGCTCCTCCGACAGGGCCAGGAGCTACAATGAGCAGTTCTTC.

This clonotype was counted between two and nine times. CDR3 loop: CASSRVGELFF. The CDR3 DNA sequence: TGTGCCAGCAGTAGGGTCGGGGAGCTGTTTTTT. J is TRBJ2-2 and V is TRBV12-3 or TRBV12-4; D remains ambiguous. The CDR3 loop spans 11 amino acids. V lost 5 bases, J lost 7 bases, and 5 bases lay in between.

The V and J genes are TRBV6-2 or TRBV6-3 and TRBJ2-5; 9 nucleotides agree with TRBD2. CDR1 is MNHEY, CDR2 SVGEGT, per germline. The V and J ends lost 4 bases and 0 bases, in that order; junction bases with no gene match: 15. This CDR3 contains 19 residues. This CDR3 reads CASSSPRFSGGLYQETQYF. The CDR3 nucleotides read TGTGCCAGCAGTTCCCCCCGCTTTAGCGGGGGTCTGTACCAAGAGACCCAGTACTTC.

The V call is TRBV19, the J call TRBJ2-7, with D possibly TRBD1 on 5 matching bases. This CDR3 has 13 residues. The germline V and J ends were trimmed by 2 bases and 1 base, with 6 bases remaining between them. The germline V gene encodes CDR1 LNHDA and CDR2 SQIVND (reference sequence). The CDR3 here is CASSITGSYEQYF. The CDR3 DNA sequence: TGTGCCAGTAGTATAACAGGATCCTACGAGCAGTACTTC.

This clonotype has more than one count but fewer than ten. CDR3 nucleotides: TGCAGTGCCACCCCCCAGTTATCCAAAAACATTCAGTACTTC. This encodes CSATPQLSKNIQYF. The chain combines TRBV20-1 with TRBJ2-4; unclear D gene. Deletions cut 6 bases from V and 2 bases from J, with 14 bases between. Germline V gene lookup returns CDR1 DFQATT and CDR2 SNEGSKA (reference sequence). The CDR3 is 14 amino acids.

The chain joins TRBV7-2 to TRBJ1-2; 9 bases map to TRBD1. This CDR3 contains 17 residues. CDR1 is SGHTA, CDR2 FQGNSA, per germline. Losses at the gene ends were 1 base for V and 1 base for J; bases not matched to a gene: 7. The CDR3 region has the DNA TGTGCCAGCAGCTTAGAGGGGGGGACAGGGATTAACTATGGCTACACCTTC. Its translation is CASSLEGGTGINYGYTF.

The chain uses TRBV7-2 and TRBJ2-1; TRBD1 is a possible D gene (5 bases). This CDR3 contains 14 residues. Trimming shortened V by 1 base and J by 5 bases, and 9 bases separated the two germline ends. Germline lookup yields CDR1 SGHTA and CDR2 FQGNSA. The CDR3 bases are TGTGCCAGCAGCTTAGTATCAGGGAACAATGAGCAGTTCTTC. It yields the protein CASSLVSGNNEQFF.

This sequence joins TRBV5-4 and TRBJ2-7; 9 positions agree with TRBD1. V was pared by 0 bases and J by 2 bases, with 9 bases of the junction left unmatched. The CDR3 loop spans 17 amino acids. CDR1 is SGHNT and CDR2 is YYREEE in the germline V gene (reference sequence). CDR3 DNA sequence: TGTGCCAGCAGCTTGGGATTCGGACAGGGGACAACCTACGAGCAGTACTTC. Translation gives CASSLGFGQGTTYEQYF.

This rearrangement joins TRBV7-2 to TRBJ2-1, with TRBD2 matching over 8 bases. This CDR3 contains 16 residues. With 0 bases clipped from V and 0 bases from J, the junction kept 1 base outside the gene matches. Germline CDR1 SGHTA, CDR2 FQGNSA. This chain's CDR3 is CASSLARGVSYNEQFF. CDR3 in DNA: TGTGCCAGCAGCTTAGCGCGGGGGGTCTCCTACAATGAGCAGTTCTTC.

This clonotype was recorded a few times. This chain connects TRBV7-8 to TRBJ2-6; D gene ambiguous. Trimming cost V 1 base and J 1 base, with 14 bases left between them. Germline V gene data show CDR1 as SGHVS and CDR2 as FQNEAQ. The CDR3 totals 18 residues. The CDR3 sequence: CASSLELGSASGANVLTF. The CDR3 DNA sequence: TGTGCCAGCAGCTTAGAACTGGGCTCGGCTTCTGGGGCCAACGTCCTGACTTTC.

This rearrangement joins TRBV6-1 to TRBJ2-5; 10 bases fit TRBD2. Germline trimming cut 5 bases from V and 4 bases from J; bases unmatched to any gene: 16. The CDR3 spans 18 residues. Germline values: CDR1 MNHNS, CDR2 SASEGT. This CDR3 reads CASSHPPLSGGVGETQYF. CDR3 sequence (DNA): TGTGCCAGCAGTCACCCTCCCTTGAGCGGGGGGGTTGGAGAGACCCAGTACTTC.

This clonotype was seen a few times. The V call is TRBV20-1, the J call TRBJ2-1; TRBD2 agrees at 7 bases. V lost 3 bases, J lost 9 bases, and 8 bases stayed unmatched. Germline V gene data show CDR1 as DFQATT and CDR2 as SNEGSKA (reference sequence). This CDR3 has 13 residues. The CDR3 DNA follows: TGCAGTGCTAGTGCGGGGGTGTTCGCTGAGCAGTTCTTC. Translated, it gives CSASAGVFAEQFF.

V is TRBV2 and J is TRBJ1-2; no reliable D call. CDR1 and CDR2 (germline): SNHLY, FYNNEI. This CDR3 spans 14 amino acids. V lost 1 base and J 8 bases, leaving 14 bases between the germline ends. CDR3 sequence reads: CASSEEPGVFGYTF. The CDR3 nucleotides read TGTGCCAGCAGTGAAGAGCCCGGGGTTTTCGGCTACACCTTC.

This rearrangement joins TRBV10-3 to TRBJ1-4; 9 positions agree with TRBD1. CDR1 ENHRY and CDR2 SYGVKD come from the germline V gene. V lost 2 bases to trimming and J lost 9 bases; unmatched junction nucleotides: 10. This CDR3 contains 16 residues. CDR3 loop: CAISEVSDRGGKKLFF. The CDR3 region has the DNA TGTGCCATCAGTGAGGTCTCGGACAGGGGAGGCAAAAAACTGTTTTTT.

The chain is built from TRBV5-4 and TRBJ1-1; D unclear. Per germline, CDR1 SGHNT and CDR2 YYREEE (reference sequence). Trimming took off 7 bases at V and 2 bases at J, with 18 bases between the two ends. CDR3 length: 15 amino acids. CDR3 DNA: TGTGCCAGCGGCCCGGGAGGGCCTTTTAACACTGAAGCTTTCTTT. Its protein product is CASGPGGPFNTEAFF.

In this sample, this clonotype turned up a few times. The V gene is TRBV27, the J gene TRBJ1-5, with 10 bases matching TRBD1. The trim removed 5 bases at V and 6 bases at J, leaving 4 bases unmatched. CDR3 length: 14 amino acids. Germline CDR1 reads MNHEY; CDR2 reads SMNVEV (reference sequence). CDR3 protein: CASSPDRGRQPQHF. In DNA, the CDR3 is TGTGCCAGCAGTCCCGACAGGGGGCGTCAGCCCCAGCATTTT.